This T cell receptor (beta chain) originates from a study of OX40 agonist ivuxolimab in advanced cancers. Study background: Dose-escalation patients' cancers were hepatocellular carcinoma, melanoma, renal cell or head and neck cancer.

Germline V gene lookup returns CDR1 DFQATT and CDR2 SNEGSKA (reference sequence). CDR3 size: 11 residues. Trimming shortened V by 6 bases and J by 3 bases, and 9 bases separated the two germline ends. Notes on the study in general: Among T cells, CD8+ cells averaged more expanded clones than CD4+ cells. At doses 0.1 to 3.0 mg/kg, CD4+ and CD8+ clones expanded.

Concerning this clone itself: Its antigen remains unidentified.

Produced via immunoSEQ multiplex PCR; TCRdb's table is partial and in-frame only. The profile shows tens of thousands of clones, 86% of them singletons. This chain joins TRBV20-1 and TRBJ2-7, with D possibly TRBD1 on 6 matching bases. This clonotype was sampled from an adult with an advanced solid tumor such as melanoma, head and neck, liver or kidney cancer. The sample was CD4+ or CD8+ T cells sorted from blood, taken in a trial of the OX40 agonist ivuxolimab. The CDR3 DNA sequence: TGCAGTGCCTCGGACAGCTACGAGCAGTACTTC. Translating gives CSASDSYEQYF.